This T cell receptor beta chain was sequenced during a study of T cell changes during pregnancy in multiple sclerosis. The sample holds a few counts of this clone. Repertoires were generated with immunoSEQ multiplex PCR, while TCRdb's copy carries only in-frame clones and drops some. This sample has approximately 90,000 clones, with roughly 92% found just once. Germline CDR1 is SEHNR and CDR2 is FQNEAQ (reference sequence). The V end lost 7 bases, the J end lost 1 base, and 10 bases lay between the germline ends. The CDR3 contains 13 residues. This TCR derives from a female donor with multiple sclerosis, enrolled in a pregnancy study. This sample comprised peripheral blood, obtained in the first trimester of pregnancy. This rearrangement joins TRBV7-9 to TRBJ1-1; unclear D gene. The CDR3 DNA follows: TGTGCCAGCACCTCGGGAGGGAACACTGAAGCTTTCTTT. Amino acid sequence: CASTSGGNTEAFF.